This TCR beta chain originates from a study of vaccination effects on CD4 cells after COVID-19. Study-level results: There were few convalescent patients in the study and no early post-infection timepoints. Long after vaccination, the clones induced by infection and by vaccine shrank markedly in size.

The table lists this clone with a few counts. Its target is not known. The data were produced by immunoSEQ multiplex PCR, yet TCRdb's version contains in-frame clones alone and is incomplete. The sample shows more than 25,000 clones, roughly 80% of them seen only once. Ahead of sequencing, the ViraFEST assay grew antigen-specific CD4+ T cells using viral peptide pools. Subsequent to a culture period of roughly 11 days, CD4+ T cells were isolated. Vaccination of participants consisted of two doses of either the BNT162b2 or mRNA-1273 vaccine. Vaccinees lacked prior SARS-CoV-2 infection and tested negative for nucleocapsid antibodies. V lost 0 bases and J 8 bases, leaving 5 bases between the germline ends. The CDR3 extends over 12 amino acids. Germline V gives CDR1 SGHTS, CDR2 YDEGEE.

Material: CD4+ T cells from PBMCs cultured with SARS-CoV-2 spike peptides, obtained after COVID-19 vaccination. The chain employs TRBV5-8 and TRBJ1-4; D remains unclear. This TCR was recovered from a human donor who received a COVID-19 vaccine. Some clones in this sample may be carry-over from other donors' samples. The CDR3 reads CASSLVAEKLFF. CDR3 bases: TGTGCCAGCAGCTTGGTCGCGGAAAAACTGTTTTTT.